One sample yielded the 25 T cell receptor beta chains listed below, sequenced in a study of metastatic and nonmetastatic thyroid tumors. Using MiXCR, TCRdb reanalyzed the PCR reads. Of approximately 58,000 clones listed, 20% to 25% are singletons. Every patient underwent thyroid surgery untreated. The specimen sequenced was blood. The receptors were gathered from a female donor with papillary thyroid cancer or a benign thyroid nodule (not recorded which). Some clones in this sample may be carry-over from other donors' samples.

This clone showed up many times. The genes are TRBV19 and TRBJ2-1; D is perhaps TRBD1 or TRBD2 (5 bases each). Germline assignment: CDR1 LNHDA and CDR2 SQIVND (reference sequence). This CDR3 is built from 13 residues. V lost 6 bases and J 8 bases, leaving 14 bases between the germline ends. The chain's CDR3 is CASSKLGEYEQFF. In DNA form, the CDR3 reads TGTGCCAGTAGCAAACTAGGGGAGTATGAGCAGTTCTTC.

As DNA, the CDR3 is TGTACCAACTCACCCAACCACGATCCAGGCGGTTATGGCTACACCTTC. This codes for CTNSPNHDPGGYGYTF. The chain links TRBV18 to TRBJ1-2; no reliable D call. CDR1 is KGHSH, CDR2 LQKENI, per germline. The CDR3 runs to 16 residues.

Many counts were recorded for this clone. The chain employs TRBV28 and TRBJ2-7; a possible D gene is TRBD2 (6 bases). The CDR3 loop spans 16 amino acids. The germline CDR1 and CDR2 sequences are MDHEN and SYDVKM. V lost 5 bases to trimming and J lost 4 bases, with 21 bases between them. The CDR3 loop is CASSPSGLASDYEQYF. CDR3 sequence (DNA): TGTGCCAGCAGTCCCTCTGGTCTAGCGAGTGATTACGAGCAGTACTTC.

This clone was found many times. The chain recombines TRBV18 with TRBJ1-3; D is unresolved. CDR1 KGHSH and CDR2 LQKENI come from the germline V gene. Deletions cut 3 bases from V and 0 bases from J, with 9 bases between. The CDR3 length is 15 residues. The DNA for the CDR3 is TGTGCCAGCTCACCTACAGCGAGCTCTGGAAACACCATATATTTT. As protein: CASSPTASSGNTIYF.

In regard to this clone: Given a much more abundant clone one base away, this may be a read error. This chain uses TRBV6-1 with TRBJ2-3, with D unresolved. CDR1 is MNHNS, CDR2 SASEGT, per germline. The CDR3 is 14 amino acids. Here the CDR3 DNA reads TGTGCCAGCAGTGACCCAGAGGACCCAGATAGGCAGTATTTT. Its translation is CASSDPEDPDRQYF.

This clone was seen ten or more times. The chain couples TRBV4-1 to TRBJ2-7; D might be TRBD1 (5 bases). This CDR3 is built from 13 residues. Trimming removed 4 bases at V and 2 bases at J, with 9 bases between. Germline V CDR1 and CDR2: MGHRA, YSYEKL. CDR3: CASSRTDTYEQYF. In nucleotides, the CDR3 is TGCGCCAGCAGCCGAACGGACACCTACGAGCAGTACTTC.

This clone was counted many times. The J gene is TRBJ2-1, the V gene TRBV19, with 7 bases lining up with TRBD1. Germline CDR1 LNHDA, CDR2 SQIVND (reference sequence). J lost 2 bases, V lost 5 bases, and 3 bases had no gene match. CDR3 length: 14 residues. CDR3 sequence reads: CASSPGQTYNEQFF. The CDR3 DNA reads TGTGCCAGTAGTCCGGGACAGACCTACAATGAGCAGTTCTTC.

The chain uses TRBV7-8 and TRBJ2-7, with unresolved D. The CDR3 totals 13 residues. V was cut by 7 bases and J by 2 bases, with 12 bases left in between. CDR1 and CDR2 from the germline V gene are SGHVS and FQNEAQ. CDR3 bases: TGTGCCAGCATCTCCTTGGCCCCCTACGAGCAGTACTTC. Encoded protein: CASISLAPYEQYF.

This clone was picked up many times. Other DNA sequences in this sample translate to the same CDR3. This sequence joins TRBV10-3 and TRBJ2-1, with D perhaps matching TRBD1 or TRBD2 (5 bases each). Trimming left V 2 bases short and J 0 bases short, with 11 bases between. Germline V gives CDR1 ENHRY, CDR2 SYGVKD. This CDR3 spans 16 amino acids. The CDR3 spells CAISERDVSSYNEQFF. The CDR3 nucleotides read TGTGCCATCAGTGAGAGGGACGTCAGCTCCTACAATGAGCAGTTCTTC.

A note on this clone: A read error may produce the germline difference seen at one junction end. The CDR3: CASSMGEGTEAFF. As DNA, the CDR3 is TGTGCCAGCAGCATGGGTGAAGGGACTGAAGCTTTCTTT. The rearrangement links TRBV5-1 to TRBJ1-1; D gene ambiguous. This CDR3 spans 13 amino acids. The germline CDR1 and CDR2 sequences are SGHRS and YFSETQ.

This clone showed up just once. The V and J genes are TRBV20-1 and TRBJ2-1; 9 nucleotides line up with TRBD1. J was trimmed by 8 bases and V by 5 bases; bases with no gene match: 10. Per the germline V gene, CDR1 is DFQATT and CDR2 is SNEGSKA (reference sequence). CDR3 length: 14 residues. The CDR3 region is CSAPSGQGKDEQFF. The CDR3 DNA sequence: TGCAGTGCTCCCTCCGGACAGGGGAAGGATGAGCAGTTCTTC.

This clone was picked up many times. Other DNA variants within this sample encode the same CDR3. J is TRBJ2-3 and V is TRBV30; D is unresolved. CDR1 and CDR2 from the germline V gene are GTSNPN and SVGIG (reference sequence). The CDR3 is 13 amino acids. The V end lost 5 bases, the J end lost 2 bases, and 11 bases lay between the germline ends. The CDR3 region is CAWDRRDTDTQYF. CDR3 DNA: TGTGCCTGGGACCGGAGAGACACAGATACGCAGTATTTT.

A word on this clone: A much larger clone differs from this one at a single base, so this may be a read error. The CDR3 DNA is TGCAGCGTTGGCTTTCCAGGGGGACAGCACCAGCATTTT. It encodes CSVGFPGGQHQHF. The chain combines TRBV29-1 with TRBJ1-5; the match to TRBD1 covers 7 bases. The CDR3 runs to 13 residues. Germline CDR1 SQVTM, CDR2 ANQGSEA.

This clone has ten or more counts. This chain links TRBV19 with TRBJ2-7, with D possibly being TRBD1 (5 bases). V lost 2 bases and J 1 base, leaving 9 bases between the germline ends. This CDR3 comprises 14 residues. Germline loops: CDR1 LNHDA, CDR2 SQIVND (reference sequence). The CDR3 reads CASSIRAGSYEQYF. As DNA, the CDR3 is TGTGCCAGTAGTATAAGGGCAGGGTCCTACGAGCAGTACTTC.

V is TRBV30 and J is TRBJ2-2; D possibly corresponds to TRBD2 (5 bases). In germline, CDR1 is GTSNPN, CDR2 SVGIG (reference sequence). The CDR3 consists of 14 residues. With 5 bases removed from V and 6 bases from J, the gap between germline ends came to 16 bases. CDR3 nucleotides: TGTGCCTGGGTACCGACATGGGGAGCCGGGGAGCTGTTTTTT. Amino acids: CAWVPTWGAGELFF. Looking up the rest from reference TRBV30 and TRBJ2-2 gives the full variable domain: SQTIHQWPATLVQPVGSPLSLECTVEGTSNPNLYWYRQAAGRGLQLLFYSVGIGQISSEVPQNLSASRPQDRQFILSSKKLLLSDSGFYLCAWVPTWGAGELFFGEGSRLTVL.

This clone was recorded at least ten times. This chain links TRBV5-4 with TRBJ2-7; D is possibly TRBD1 or TRBD2 (5 bases each). Trimming left V 4 bases short and J 7 bases short, with 15 bases between. CDR1 is SGHNT, CDR2 YYREEE, per germline (reference sequence). The length of the CDR3 is 13 residues. CDR3 residues: CASSTDGASEQYF. CDR3 coding DNA: TGTGCCAGCAGCACAGACGGGGCTAGTGAGCAGTACTTC.

This clone has ten or more counts. This chain links TRBV5-1 with TRBJ1-6; 7 positions agree with TRBD1. Unmatched junction bases numbered 11, after V lost 4 bases and J lost 13 bases. Germline loops: CDR1 SGHRS, CDR2 YFSETQ. This CDR3 is 14 amino acids long. CDR3 sequence: CASSLGQETGPLHF. DNA of the CDR3: TGCGCCAGCAGCCTAGGACAGGAGACGGGGCCCCTCCACTTT.

This clone has only one observation. The V call is TRBV30, the J call TRBJ2-7, with D tentatively TRBD1 or TRBD2 (6 bases each). Germline V gene data show CDR1 as GTSNPN and CDR2 as SVGIG (reference sequence). This CDR3 contains 12 residues. V lost 6 bases to trimming and J lost 4 bases, with 13 bases between them. DNA of the CDR3: TGTGCCTGTGGTCAGGGGACTTACGAGCAGTACTTC. Protein sequence: CACGQGTYEQYF.

This clone came up many times. The chain employs TRBV30 and TRBJ2-7, with 7 bases aligning to TRBD1. The CDR3 has 14 residues. CDR1 GTSNPN and CDR2 SVGIG come from the germline V gene (reference sequence). The V gene end was trimmed by 0 bases and the J gene end by 1 base; junction bases not matched to a gene: 3. The CDR3 protein is CAWSVEQGSYEQYF. The CDR3 DNA reads TGTGCCTGGAGTGTTGAACAGGGGTCCTACGAGCAGTACTTC.

This clone was recorded at least ten times. The V gene is TRBV4-1, the J gene TRBJ1-2; maybe TRBD1 (5 bases). Trimming pared 3 bases from V and 4 bases from J, leaving 15 bases between. The CDR3 covers 15 residues. Germline lookup yields CDR1 MGHRA and CDR2 YSYEKL. CDR3 nucleotides: TGCGCCAGCAGCCAGATTGACAGAGACTCCTATGGCTACACCTTC. Protein: CASSQIDRDSYGYTF.

The gene calls are TRBV4-1 and TRBJ2-7, with 12 bases that match TRBD2. The germline CDR1 and CDR2 sequences are MGHRA and YSYEKL. CDR3 length: 17 residues. V lost 0 bases to trimming and J lost 1 base; unmatched junction nucleotides: 4. DNA for the CDR3: TGCGCCAGCAGCCAAGAGACTAGCGGGAGCCGATCCTACGAGCAGTACTTC. It yields the protein CASSQETSGSRSYEQYF.

The rearrangement joins TRBV5-1 to TRBJ1-4; tentative D call: TRBD1 (5 bases). The CDR3 contains 13 residues. V lost 7 bases and J lost 8, with 15 bases in between. The germline CDR1 and CDR2 sequences are SGHRS and YFSETQ. CDR3 in amino acids: CASGGGIGEKLFF. CDR3 DNA sequence: TGCGCCAGCGGGGGAGGAATCGGAGAAAAACTGTTTTTT. Full variable domain (rest looked up from reference TRBV5-1 and TRBJ1-4): KAGVTQTPRYLIKTRGQQVTLSCSPISGHRSVSWYQQTPGQGLQFLFEYFSETQRNKGNFPGRFSGRQFSNSRSEMNVSTLELGDSALYLCASGGGIGEKLFFGSGTQLSVL.

Regarding this clone: One end of the junction fails to match germline, which may point to a read error. V is TRBV11-2 and J is TRBJ2-2, with 8 bases that match TRBD2. CDR1 SGHAT and CDR2 FQNNGV come from the germline V gene. This CDR3 contains 18 residues. The CDR3 sequence: CACRSREGERHVTGELFF. In nucleotides, the CDR3 is TGTGCCTGCAGGTCCCGGGAGGGGGAGCGCCACGTCACCGGGGAGCTGTTTTTT.

With respect to this clone: The junction shows a germline mismatch at one end, possibly a read error. The V call is TRBV15, the J call TRBJ2-7; D gene ambiguous. Germline-derived CDR1 and CDR2 are LNHNV and YYDKDF (reference sequence). The CDR3 covers 13 residues. CDR3 sequence reads: CATRRDVGREQYF. The CDR3 bases are TGTGCCACCAGAAGAGATGTAGGCCGCGAGCAGTACTTC.

This clone was seen repeatedly, ten times or more. V and J are TRBV19 and TRBJ2-2; D unresolved. The CDR3 spans 14 residues. Germline CDR1 LNHDA, CDR2 SQIVND (reference sequence). Deletions cut 5 bases from V and 2 bases from J, with 9 bases between. The CDR3, as DNA: TGTGCCAGTAGTTCTTGGCCCAACACCGGGGAGCTGTTTTTT. It is translated as CASSSWPNTGELFF.